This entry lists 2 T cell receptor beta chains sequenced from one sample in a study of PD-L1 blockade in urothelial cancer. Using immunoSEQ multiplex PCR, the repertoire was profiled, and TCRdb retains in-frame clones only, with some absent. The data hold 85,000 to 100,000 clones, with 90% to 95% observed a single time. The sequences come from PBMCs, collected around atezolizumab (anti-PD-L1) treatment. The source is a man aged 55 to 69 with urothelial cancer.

The CDR3 loop is CASRPTLGGNTEAFF. DNA of the CDR3: TGTGCCAGCAGACCCACCCTCGGAGGGAACACTGAAGCTTTCTTT. J is TRBJ1-1 and V is TRBV2; D is uncertain. Germline lookup yields CDR1 SNHLY and CDR2 FYNNEI. The CDR3 loop spans 15 amino acids. Trimming shortened V by 6 bases and J by 1 base, and 15 bases separated the two germline ends.

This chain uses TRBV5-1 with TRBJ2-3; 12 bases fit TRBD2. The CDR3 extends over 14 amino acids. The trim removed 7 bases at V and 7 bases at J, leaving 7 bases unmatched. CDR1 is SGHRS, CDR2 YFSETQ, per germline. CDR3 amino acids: CASRLAGDGYTQYF. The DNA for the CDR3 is TGCGCCAGCCGACTAGCGGGAGATGGTTATACGCAGTATTTT.